This T cell receptor (beta chain) was retrieved from a study of T cells in Graves' hyperthyroidism and ophthalmopathy. Overall study findings and caveats: Within blood appeared most thyroid clonotypes that had expanded above 0.001.

First hyperthyroidism diagnosis is when the blood sample was obtained, before any ophthalmopathy symptoms. As concerns this clonotype: As yet, its antigen is unknown.

CDR3 length: 13 amino acids. Trimming took off 6 bases at V and 3 bases at J, with 8 bases between the two ends. Germline V gene data show CDR1 as MNHNS and CDR2 as SASEGT. It was RNA transcripts that yielded the amplified TCR beta CDR3 regions. With the HTBI primer set, the TCR CDR3 went through a first round of RT-PCR. TCRdb used MiXCR to reprocess the multiplex PCR reads, holding one entry per CDR3 protein. There are 250,000 or so distinct CDR3 sequences in the sample; roughly 15% occur only once, and around 31% lies in the top ten. This chain uses TRBV6-1 with TRBJ1-4; unclear D gene. The specimen was blood. This TCR came from a woman between 50 and 59 years old with Graves' hyperthyroidism that later progressed to Graves' ophthalmopathy. The CDR3, as DNA: TGTGCCAGCAGCCGTGACTCTAATGAAAAACTGTTTTTT. It specifies CASSRDSNEKLFF.